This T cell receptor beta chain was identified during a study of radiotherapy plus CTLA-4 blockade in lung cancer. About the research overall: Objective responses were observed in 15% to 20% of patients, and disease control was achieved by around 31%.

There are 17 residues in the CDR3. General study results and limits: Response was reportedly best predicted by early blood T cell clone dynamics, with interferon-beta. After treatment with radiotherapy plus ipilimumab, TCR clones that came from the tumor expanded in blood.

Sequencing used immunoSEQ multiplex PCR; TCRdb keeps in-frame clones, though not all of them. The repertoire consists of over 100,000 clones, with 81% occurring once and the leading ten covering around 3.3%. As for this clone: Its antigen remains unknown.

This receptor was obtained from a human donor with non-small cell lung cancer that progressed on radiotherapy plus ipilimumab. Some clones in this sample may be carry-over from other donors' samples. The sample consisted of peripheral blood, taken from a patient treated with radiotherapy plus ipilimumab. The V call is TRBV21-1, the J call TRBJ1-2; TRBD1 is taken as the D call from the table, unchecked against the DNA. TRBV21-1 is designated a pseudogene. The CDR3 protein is CASSLQRRQGGNYGYTF. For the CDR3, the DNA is TGTGCCAGCAGCCTCCAGAGGAGACAGGGGGGGAACTATGGCTACACCTTC.